The 29 T cell receptor beta chains listed next were all sequenced from one sample in a study of T-cell memory formation after mild COVID-19. TCRdb processed the 5' RACE reads anew with MiXCR; each CDR3 protein has one entry. The repertoire holds roughly 170,000 distinct CDR3 sequences, with 15% to 20% as singletons. The sample comprised PBMCs or a T cell subset sorted from them (not recorded which). These receptors all come from a man between 18 and 35 years old who had mild COVID-19 (a few samples of this study predate the infection). Cell type and time point are not known.

Turning to this clonotype: One end of the junction does not line up with germline, which may come from a read error. V gene TRBV4-2 combines with J gene TRBJ1-1; TRBD1 might be the D (5 bases). Per germline, CDR1 LGHNA and CDR2 YNFKEQ. CDR3 size: 14 residues. The CDR3 protein is CASSQVRDPEGAFF. The CDR3 DNA sequence: TGTGCCAGCAGTCAAGTCCGGGACCCCGAAGGGGCTTTCTTT.

This chain uses TRBV15 with TRBJ1-6; possible D gene TRBD1, 5 bases. V lost 5 bases, J lost 9 bases, and 20 bases lay in between. The CDR3 has 16 amino acids. Germline lookup yields CDR1 LNHNV and CDR2 YYDKDF (reference sequence). The CDR3 loop reads CATSEGWGSWGSPLHF. Here the CDR3 DNA reads TGTGCCACCAGCGAAGGCTGGGGCTCCTGGGGTTCACCCCTCCACTTT.

This clonotype was counted a few times. The chain links TRBV10-3 to TRBJ2-7, with TRBD2 matching 12 bases. This CDR3 is 14 amino acids long. CDR1 is ENHRY and CDR2 is SYGVKD in the germline V gene. The V and J ends lost 4 bases and 4 bases, in that order; junction bases with no gene match: 2. The CDR3 is CAISGTSGEYEQYF. CDR3 DNA sequence: TGTGCCATCAGTGGGACTAGCGGGGAGTACGAGCAGTACTTC.

There are a few counts of this clonotype. The chain combines TRBV5-1 with TRBJ1-1; TRBD1 aligns across 8 bases. The V segment lost 4 bases and the J segment 4 bases; nucleotides outside the gene matches: 12. Germline assignment: CDR1 SGHRS and CDR2 YFSETQ. The CDR3 spans 16 residues. Here the CDR3 reads CASSPGGQGSGTEAFF. The DNA of the CDR3 is TGCGCCAGCAGCCCCGGAGGACAGGGATCAGGCACTGAAGCTTTCTTT.

This chain connects TRBV10-3 to TRBJ2-1; TRBD1 or TRBD2 may be the D gene (5 bases each). CDR3 size: 15 residues. V lost 0 bases and J 3 bases, leaving 9 bases between the germline ends. Looked up from germline, CDR1 is ENHRY and CDR2 is SYGVKD. As DNA, the CDR3 is TGTGCCATCAGTGAGTCGGGGACCAACTACAATGAGCAGTTCTTC. Protein sequence: CAISESGTNYNEQFF.

At least ten counts were recorded for this clonotype. The gene calls are TRBV7-9 and TRBJ2-5; no clear D gene. CDR3 size: 13 residues. The V end lost 7 bases, the J end lost 5 bases, and 14 bases lay between the germline ends. From germline, CDR1 is SEHNR and CDR2 FQNEAQ (reference sequence). The CDR3 spells CASTDLWAETQYF. For the CDR3, the DNA is TGTGCCAGCACCGACCTTTGGGCGGAGACCCAGTACTTC.

J is TRBJ2-5 and V is TRBV7-3; perhaps TRBD2 as D (7 bases). V lost 1 base, J lost 4 bases, and 10 bases lay in between. This CDR3 spans 14 amino acids. CDR1 and CDR2 (germline): SGHTA, FQGTGA. CDR3 residues: CASSLRGGAETQYF. The CDR3 region has the DNA TGTGCCAGCAGCTTAAGGGGGGGGGCAGAGACCCAGTACTTC.

The CDR3 protein is CASSSGSTGELFF. CDR3 in DNA: TGTGCCAGCAGCTCGGGCTCCACCGGGGAGCTGTTTTTT. The chain carries TRBV7-2 and TRBJ2-2; D not resolved. The CDR3 consists of 13 residues. The V gene lost 4 bases and the J gene lost 4 bases, with 7 bases spanning the gap. Germline lookup yields CDR1 SGHTA and CDR2 FQGNSA. The full variable domain, its missing parts supplied by reference TRBV7-2 and TRBJ2-2, is GAGVSQSPSNKVTEKGKDVELRCDPISGHTALYWYRQSLGQGLEFLIYFQGNSAPDKSGLPSDRFSAERTGGSVSTLTIQRTQQEDSAVYLCASSSGSTGELFFGEGSRLTVL.

The chain carries TRBV9 and TRBJ2-3, with D tentatively TRBD1 or TRBD2 (6 bases each). The V end lost 0 bases, the J end lost 9 bases, and 14 bases lay between the germline ends. Per the germline V gene, CDR1 is SGDLS and CDR2 is YYNGEE. The CDR3 runs 14 residues. The CDR3, as DNA: TGTGCCAGCAGCGTAGATTGGGGGGCTGCCACGCAGTATTTT. It yields the protein CASSVDWGAATQYF.

This clonotype was counted only a few times. The V gene is TRBV4-1, the J gene TRBJ2-3; D ambiguous. The CDR3 spans 13 residues. From germline, CDR1 is MGHRA and CDR2 YSYEKL. V shed 0 bases and J shed 8 bases, with 9 bases lying between them. The CDR3 loop is CASSQDSALTQYF. CDR3 DNA sequence: TGCGCCAGCAGCCAAGACTCGGCCCTTACGCAGTATTTT.

The chain is built from TRBV29-1 and TRBJ2-6; D gene unclear. The CDR3 has 13 amino acids. V lost 5 bases to trimming and J lost 4 bases, with 9 bases between them. Per the germline V gene, CDR1 is SQVTM and CDR2 is ANQGSEA. For the CDR3, the DNA is TGCAGCGTTATGTCGGCAGGGGCCAACGTCCTGACTTTC. Its protein product is CSVMSAGANVLTF.

This clonotype was detected a few times. The chain is built from TRBV5-1 and TRBJ1-1, with 8 nucleotides matching TRBD1. Germline V gene sequence: CDR1 SGHRS, CDR2 YFSETQ. Losses at the gene ends were 2 bases for V and 2 bases for J; bases not matched to a gene: 5. The CDR3 runs 15 residues. CDR3 amino acids: CASSFGQGLNTEAFF. The DNA for the CDR3 is TGCGCCAGCAGCTTTGGACAGGGACTCAACACTGAAGCTTTCTTT.

The chain recombines TRBV10-3 with TRBJ2-7; D is possibly TRBD1 (5 bases). CDR3 length: 13 amino acids. CDR1 is ENHRY, CDR2 SYGVKD, per germline. V lost 4 bases and J 6 bases, leaving 13 bases between the germline ends. The CDR3 reads CAISVGAALEQYV. The CDR3 coding sequence is TGTGCCATCAGTGTAGGGGCGGCCCTCGAGCAGTACGTC.

In this sample, this clonotype turned up a few times. The V gene is TRBV10-3, the J gene TRBJ2-3; D uncertain. The germline gives CDR1 ENHRY, CDR2 SYGVKD. The V end was cut by 10 bases, the J end by 6 bases, with 11 bases between. This CDR3 comprises 11 residues. CDR3 protein: CATAETDTQYF. The CDR3 DNA sequence: TGTGCCACAGCAGAGACGGATACGCAGTATTTT.

V and J are TRBV9 and TRBJ1-2; D gene ambiguous. CDR1 is SGDLS, CDR2 YYNGEE, per germline. V was trimmed by 0 bases and J by 0 bases, leaving 6 bases between them. The CDR3 consists of 14 residues. CDR3 sequence (DNA): TGTGCCAGCAGCGTAGCCAGTACTAACTATGGCTACACCTTC. Residues: CASSVASTNYGYTF.

This clonotype was found once. The genes are TRBV6-2 or TRBV6-3 and TRBJ1-5; D remains ambiguous. CDR1 and CDR2 (germline): MNHEY, SVGEGT. This CDR3 spans 13 amino acids. The V and J ends lost 5 bases and 8 bases respectively, with 13 bases between them. CDR3 protein: CASSPSTYKPQHF. The CDR3 coding sequence is TGTGCCAGCAGTCCCTCTACCTATAAGCCCCAGCATTTT.

This chain uses TRBV7-2 with TRBJ2-7, with 13 bases that match TRBD2. Germline V gives CDR1 SGHTA, CDR2 FQGNSA. The CDR3 length is 15 residues. V lost 5 bases to trimming and J lost 6 bases; unmatched junction nucleotides: 7. CDR3 region: CASSPGLAGVREQYF. CDR3 nucleotides: TGTGCCAGCAGCCCCGGACTAGCGGGGGTTCGCGAGCAGTACTTC.

This clonotype was detected a few times. V and J are TRBV29-1 and TRBJ1-2; possibly TRBD1 for D (5 bases). Trimming left V 6 bases short and J 4 bases short, with 18 bases between. This CDR3 spans 14 amino acids. In germline, CDR1 is SQVTM, CDR2 ANQGSEA. CDR3 region: CSVRRIAGSYGYTF. The CDR3 DNA sequence: TGCAGCGTCCGACGAATTGCAGGGTCCTATGGCTACACCTTC.

This clonotype was counted between two and nine times. The rearrangement uses TRBV7-2 and TRBJ1-1; D is unclear. Between the trimmed V and J ends, which lost 7 bases and 5 bases, there was a span of 8 bases. This CDR3 has 11 amino acids. Germline V CDR1 and CDR2: SGHTA, FQGNSA. CDR3 nucleotide sequence: TGTGCCAGCACACAGACTACTGAAGCTTTCTTT. Translated, it gives CASTQTTEAFF.

This clonotype was counted only a few times. The chain has TRBV27 and TRBJ1-2; 7 bases map to TRBD1. This CDR3 region has 10 residues. The J segment lost 5 bases and the V segment lost 9 bases, leaving 0 bases of the junction unmatched. CDR1 is MNHEY, CDR2 SMNVEV, per germline (reference sequence). CDR3 bases: TGTGCCAGACAGGGGTATGGCTACACCTTC. It specifies CARQGYGYTF.

A word on this clonotype: Germline and junction disagree at one end, which may indicate a read error. The chain is built from TRBV12-3 or TRBV12-4 and TRBJ1-1; the D gene is possibly TRBD1 (5 bases). The CDR3 consists of 15 residues. In DNA, the CDR3 is TGTGCCAGCAGCTTAGGCCTTACAGGGAACACTGAAGCTTTCTTT. It translates to CASSLGLTGNTEAFF.

The chain employs TRBV20-1 and TRBJ2-7, with TRBD2 matching over 7 bases. Per germline, CDR1 DFQATT and CDR2 SNEGSKA (reference sequence). With 1 base clipped from V and 2 bases from J, the junction kept 5 bases outside the gene matches. The CDR3 is 14 amino acids. Here the CDR3 reads CSARGAGATYEQYF. The DNA of the CDR3 is TGCAGTGCTAGAGGTGCGGGAGCAACCTACGAGCAGTACTTC.

This clonotype rates as medium-sized (0.01 to 0.1%). The chain employs TRBV20-1 and TRBJ2-3; D may be TRBD1 (7 bases). CDR1 and CDR2 from the germline V gene are DFQATT and SNEGSKA (reference sequence). Trimming cost V 6 bases and J 7 bases, with 17 bases left between them. The CDR3 has 13 amino acids. In DNA form, the CDR3 reads TGCAGTGCGTTCCAGGGGGGACCCAATACGCAGTATTTT. Translating gives CSAFQGGPNTQYF.

In its sample, this clonotype was seen a few times. The chain couples TRBV3-1 to TRBJ2-7; no clear D. Germline V gene data show CDR1 as LGHDT and CDR2 as YNNKEL (reference sequence). V was shortened by 6 bases and J by 0 bases, with 12 bases between the two germline ends. The CDR3 sequence is 14 residues long. CDR3 in amino acids: CASSPTDFSYEQYF. CDR3 nucleotides: TGTGCCAGCAGTCCAACAGATTTCTCCTACGAGCAGTACTTC.

Only a few counts were recorded for this clonotype. The V gene is TRBV18, the J gene TRBJ1-4; weak D call: TRBD1 (5 bases). In germline, CDR1 is KGHSH, CDR2 LQKENI. The CDR3 is 16 amino acids. V was cut by 6 bases and J by 4 bases, with 18 bases left in between. The CDR3 reads CASSQVEGRINEKLFF. CDR3 DNA sequence: TGTGCCAGCTCGCAAGTAGAGGGGAGGATTAATGAAAAACTGTTTTTT.

This clonotype has just a few counts. The V gene is TRBV25-1, the J gene TRBJ2-7; 11 positions agree with TRBD1. The CDR3 extends over 15 amino acids. The germline V gene has CDR1 MGHDK and CDR2 SYGVNS. The junction had 4 bases not matched to a gene; V was cut back by 4 bases and J by 2 bases. The CDR3 bases are TGTGCCAGCAGTGCGGGACAGGGGGTTCCCTACGAGCAGTACTTC. This codes for CASSAGQGVPYEQYF.

The chain has TRBV20-1 and TRBJ1-1, with D maybe TRBD1 (5 bases). Trimming stripped 5 bases from V and 0 bases from J, with 13 bases between. Germline V gene lookup returns CDR1 DFQATT and CDR2 SNEGSKA (reference sequence). CDR3 length: 14 residues. CDR3 loop: CSAAGGGMNTEAFF. CDR3 nucleotides: TGCAGTGCTGCTGGGGGTGGGATGAACACTGAAGCTTTCTTT.

This clonotype has a count of ten or more. The chain is built from TRBV7-9 and TRBJ2-1; D unclear. CDR1 is SEHNR and CDR2 is FQNEAQ in the germline V gene (reference sequence). The V end lost 5 bases, the J end lost 5 bases, and 4 bases lay between the germline ends. The CDR3 loop spans 11 amino acids. This chain's CDR3 is CASSRNNEQFF. The CDR3 region has the DNA TGTGCCAGCAGCCGGAACAATGAGCAGTTCTTC. Complete variable domain (other parts from reference TRBV7-9 and TRBJ2-1): DTGVSQNPRHKITKRGQNVTFRCDPISEHNRLYWYRQTLGQGPEFLTYFQNEAQLEKSRLLSDRFSAERPKGSFSTLEIQRTEQGDSAMYLCASSRNNEQFFGPGTRLTVL.

This clonotype showed up just a few times. The gene calls are TRBV2 and TRBJ1-5; 10 bases align to TRBD1. The CDR3 is 13 amino acids. Trimming took 8 bases from V and 5 from J; bases not matched to a gene: 3. The V gene's germline CDR1 is SNHLY and CDR2 FYNNEI. The CDR3 DNA reads TGTGCCAGCGGGGGACAGGGGTATCAGCCCCAGCATTTT. The encoded protein is CASGGQGYQPQHF.